This paragraph covers one T cell receptor (beta chain) sequence. The sample is drawn from a study of blood T cell repertoires in COVID-19. As for the study in general: The United States, Italy and Spain provided the acute and convalescent COVID-19 samples.

Study processing details: Amplification with reference gene primers provided the estimates of nucleated cell counts. The method was immunoSEQ multiplex PCR; TCRdb's version includes in-frame clones alone and lacks a portion of them. V and J calls plus clone size are reproduced from that table; the DNA served to infer D and trimming. The table shows a few hundred thousand clones, with approximately 89% occurring only once. The germline V gene has CDR1 SGHRS and CDR2 YFSETQ. J gave up 1 base and V 2 bases, and 6 bases lay outside the gene matches. The CDR3 spans 16 residues. Sequenced input: peripheral blood. The receptor was isolated from a woman in her thirties with COVID-19, enrolled during active disease. This chain links TRBV5-1 with TRBJ2-1, with 7 bases that match TRBD2. CDR3 loop: CASSLGGGLSYNEQFF. The CDR3 region has the DNA TGCGCCAGCAGCTTAGGCGGGGGACTGTCCTACAATGAGCAGTTCTTC.